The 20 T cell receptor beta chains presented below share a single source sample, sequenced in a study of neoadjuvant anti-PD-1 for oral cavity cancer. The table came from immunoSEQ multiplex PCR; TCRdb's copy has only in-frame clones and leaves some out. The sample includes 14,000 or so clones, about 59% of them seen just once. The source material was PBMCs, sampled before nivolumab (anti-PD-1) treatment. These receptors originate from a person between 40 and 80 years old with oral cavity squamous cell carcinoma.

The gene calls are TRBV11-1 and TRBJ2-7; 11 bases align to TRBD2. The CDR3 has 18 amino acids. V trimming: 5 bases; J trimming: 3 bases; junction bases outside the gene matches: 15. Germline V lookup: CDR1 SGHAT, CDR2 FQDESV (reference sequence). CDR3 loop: CASSHGGTRTSGRYEQYF. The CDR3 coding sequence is TGTGCCAGCAGCCACGGCGGCACCCGGACTAGCGGGCGCTACGAGCAGTACTTC.

CDR3 bases: TGCGCCAGCAGCCAAAGGGGACAGGCGCTCGGAAACACCATATATTTT. Protein: CASSQRGQALGNTIYF. The chain recombines TRBV4-1 with TRBJ1-3, with 8 positions matching TRBD1. The CDR3 extends over 16 amino acids. With V trimmed by 2 bases and J by 4 bases, 7 bases remained unmatched. Germline CDR1 is MGHRA and CDR2 is YSYEKL.

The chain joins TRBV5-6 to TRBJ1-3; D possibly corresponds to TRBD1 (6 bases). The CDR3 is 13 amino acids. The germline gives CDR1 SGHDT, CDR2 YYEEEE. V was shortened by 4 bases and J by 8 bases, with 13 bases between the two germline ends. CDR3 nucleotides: TGTGCCAGCAGCCCCCGACAGGTGGACACCATATATTTT. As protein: CASSPRQVDTIYF. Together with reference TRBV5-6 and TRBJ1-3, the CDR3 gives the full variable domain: DAGVTQSPTHLIKTRGQQVTLRCSPKSGHDTVSWYQQALGQGPQFIFQYYEEEERQRGNFPDRFSGHQFPNYSSELNVNALLLGDSALYLCASSPRQVDTIYFGEGSWLTVV.

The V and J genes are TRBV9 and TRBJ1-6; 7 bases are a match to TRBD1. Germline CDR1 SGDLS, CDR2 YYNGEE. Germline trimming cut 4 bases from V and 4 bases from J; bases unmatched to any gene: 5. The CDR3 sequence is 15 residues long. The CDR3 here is CASSFTGQYNSPLHF. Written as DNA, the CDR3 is TGTGCCAGCAGCTTTACGGGACAGTATAATTCACCCCTCCACTTT.

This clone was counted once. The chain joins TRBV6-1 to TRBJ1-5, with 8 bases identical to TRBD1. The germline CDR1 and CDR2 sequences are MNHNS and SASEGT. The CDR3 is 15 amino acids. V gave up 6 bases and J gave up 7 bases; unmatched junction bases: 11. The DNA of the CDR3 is TGTGCCAGCAGCGAAAACGGACAGGGTTGGCAGCCCCAGCATTTT. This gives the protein CASSENGQGWQPQHF.

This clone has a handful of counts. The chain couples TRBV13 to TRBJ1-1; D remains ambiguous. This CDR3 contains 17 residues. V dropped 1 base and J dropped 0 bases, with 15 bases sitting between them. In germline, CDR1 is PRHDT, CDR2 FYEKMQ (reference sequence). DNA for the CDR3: TGTGCCAGCAGCTTAGACGGGGATCACGGACTGAACACTGAAGCTTTCTTT. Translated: CASSLDGDHGLNTEAFF.

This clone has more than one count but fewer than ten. The CDR3 here is CASSSGRLTGELFF. DNA of the CDR3: TGTGCCAGCAGCTCCGGTAGATTGACTGGGGAGCTGTTTTTT. The V call is TRBV4-2, the J call TRBJ2-2, with D hard to call. Germline assignment: CDR1 LGHNA and CDR2 YNFKEQ. V gave up 5 bases and J gave up 8 bases, with 15 bases separating them. The CDR3 sequence is 14 residues long.

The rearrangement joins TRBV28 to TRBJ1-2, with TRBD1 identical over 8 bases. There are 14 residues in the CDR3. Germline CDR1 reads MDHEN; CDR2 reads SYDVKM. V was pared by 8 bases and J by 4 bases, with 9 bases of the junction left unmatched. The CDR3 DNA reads TGTGCCAGCGGTCAGGGGGCAGGGGTCTATGGCTACACCTTC. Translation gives CASGQGAGVYGYTF.

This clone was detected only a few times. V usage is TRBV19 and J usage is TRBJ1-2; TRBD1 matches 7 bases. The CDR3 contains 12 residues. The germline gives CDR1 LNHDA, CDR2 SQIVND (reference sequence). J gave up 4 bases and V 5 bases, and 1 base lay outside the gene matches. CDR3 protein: CASSGTVYGYTF. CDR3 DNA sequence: TGTGCCAGTAGTGGGACAGTCTATGGCTACACCTTC.

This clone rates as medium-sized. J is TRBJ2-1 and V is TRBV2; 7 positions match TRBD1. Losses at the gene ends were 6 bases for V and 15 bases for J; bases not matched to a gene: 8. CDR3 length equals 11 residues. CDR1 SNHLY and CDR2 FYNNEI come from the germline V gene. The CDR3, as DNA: TGTGCCAGCAGAGAGGGGGCGGTTACGTTCTTC. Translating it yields CASREGAVTFF.

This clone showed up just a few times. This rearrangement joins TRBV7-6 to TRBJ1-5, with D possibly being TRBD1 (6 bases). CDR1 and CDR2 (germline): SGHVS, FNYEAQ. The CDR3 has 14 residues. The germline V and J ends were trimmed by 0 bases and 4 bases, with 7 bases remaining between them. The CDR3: CASSLAGANQPQHF. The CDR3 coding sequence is TGTGCCAGCAGCTTAGCGGGGGCAAATCAGCCCCAGCATTTT.

This chain's CDR3 is CASRRPGYGYTF. The DNA for the CDR3 is TGTGCCAGCAGGCGGCCAGGCTATGGCTACACCTTC. The genes are TRBV6-5 and TRBJ1-2; D unclear. CDR3 length: 12 residues. Germline CDR1 is MNHEY and CDR2 is SVGAGI. V lost 6 bases and J lost 4, with 9 bases in between.

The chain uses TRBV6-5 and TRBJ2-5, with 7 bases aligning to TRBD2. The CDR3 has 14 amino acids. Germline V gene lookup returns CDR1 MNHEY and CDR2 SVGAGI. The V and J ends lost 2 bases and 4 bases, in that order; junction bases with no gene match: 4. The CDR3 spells CASSYGGSLETQYF. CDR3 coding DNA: TGTGCCAGCAGTTACGGCGGGAGTTTAGAGACCCAGTACTTC.

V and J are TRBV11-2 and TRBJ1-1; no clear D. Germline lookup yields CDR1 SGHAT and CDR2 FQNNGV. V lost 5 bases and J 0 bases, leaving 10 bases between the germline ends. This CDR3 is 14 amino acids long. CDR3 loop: CASSRSSVNTEAFF. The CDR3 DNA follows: TGTGCCAGCAGCCGAAGTTCTGTGAACACTGAAGCTTTCTTT.

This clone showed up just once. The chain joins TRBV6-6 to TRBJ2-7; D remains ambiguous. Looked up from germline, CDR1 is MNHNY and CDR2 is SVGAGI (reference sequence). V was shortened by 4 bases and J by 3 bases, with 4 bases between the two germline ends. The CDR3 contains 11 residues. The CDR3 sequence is CASSWNYEQYF. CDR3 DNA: TGTGCCAGCAGTTGGAACTACGAGCAGTACTTC.

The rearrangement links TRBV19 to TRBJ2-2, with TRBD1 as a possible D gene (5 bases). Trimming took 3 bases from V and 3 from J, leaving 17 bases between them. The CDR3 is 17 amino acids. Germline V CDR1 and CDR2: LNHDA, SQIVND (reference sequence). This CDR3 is CASSIILRQKDTGELFF. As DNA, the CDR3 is TGTGCCAGTAGTATCATCCTGAGACAGAAAGACACCGGGGAGCTGTTTTTT.

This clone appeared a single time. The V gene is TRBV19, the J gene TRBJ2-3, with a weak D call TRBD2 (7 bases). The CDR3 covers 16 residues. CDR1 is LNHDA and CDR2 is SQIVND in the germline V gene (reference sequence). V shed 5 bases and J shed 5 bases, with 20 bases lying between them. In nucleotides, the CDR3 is TGTGCCAGTAGTCTCAGAGGGAGGGGGGCCGGAGATACGCAGTATTTT. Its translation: CASSLRGRGAGDTQYF.

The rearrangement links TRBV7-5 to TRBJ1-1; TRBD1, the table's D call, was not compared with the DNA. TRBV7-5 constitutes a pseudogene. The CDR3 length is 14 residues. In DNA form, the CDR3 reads TGTGCCAGAAGGTCGACAGGGGCGGACACTGAAGCTTTCTTT. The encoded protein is CARRSTGADTEAFF.

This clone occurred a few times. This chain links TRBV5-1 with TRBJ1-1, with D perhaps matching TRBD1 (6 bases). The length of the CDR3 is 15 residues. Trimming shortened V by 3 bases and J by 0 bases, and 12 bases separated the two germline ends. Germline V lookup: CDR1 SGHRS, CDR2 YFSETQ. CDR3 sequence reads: CASSWGTSMNTEAFF. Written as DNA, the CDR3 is TGCGCCAGCAGCTGGGGGACATCTATGAACACTGAAGCTTTCTTT.

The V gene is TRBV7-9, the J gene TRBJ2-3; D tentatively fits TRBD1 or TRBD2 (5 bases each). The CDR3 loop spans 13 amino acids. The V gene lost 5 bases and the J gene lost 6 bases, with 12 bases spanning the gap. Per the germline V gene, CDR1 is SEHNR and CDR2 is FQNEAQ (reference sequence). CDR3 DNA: TGTGCCAGCAGCCCCGGGGCCTTTGATACGCAGTATTTT. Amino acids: CASSPGAFDTQYF. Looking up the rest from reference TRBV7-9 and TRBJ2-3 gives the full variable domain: DTGVSQNPRHKITKRGQNVTFRCDPISEHNRLYWYRQTLGQGPEFLTYFQNEAQLEKSRLLSDRFSAERPKGSFSTLEIQRTEQGDSAMYLCASSPGAFDTQYFGPGTRLTVL.